This T cell receptor beta chain was identified during a study of CD4+ T cells in melanoma. Overall study findings and caveats: Neoantigen-specific CD4+ T cells in melanoma reportedly had diverse differentiation states. CD8+ T cell, macrophage and B cell function reportedly correlated with neoantigen-specific CD4+ T cells.

TCRdb keeps only in-frame clones here, not all; method: immunoSEQ multiplex PCR. The data contain 140,000 or so clones, approximately 91% of them singletons. The germline gives CDR1 GTSNPN, CDR2 SVGIG (reference sequence). The CDR3 runs to 13 residues. V lost 5 bases and J lost 2; bases outside the gene matches: 2. In regard to this clone: The target antigen is unknown.

This receptor was obtained from a human donor with melanoma. The J gene is TRBJ2-7, the V gene TRBV30, with 11 bases matching TRBD2. The CDR3 reads CAWGTSGAYEQYF. The CDR3 DNA reads as TGTGCCTGGGGGACTAGCGGTGCCTACGAGCAGTACTTC.